The T cell receptor (beta chain) described here comes from a study of persistence of HIV-infected CD4 T cells. This clone was counted between two and nine times. Its target is unknown. The libraries were made with immunoSEQ version 4 in survey mode. Clones were sequenced by immunoSEQ multiplex PCR, and TCRdb holds only the in-frame ones, with some missing. The sample contains 15,000 to 25,000 clones, more than 75% of which appear only once. Stimulation used approximately 9.6 ug/mL lysate from CMV-infected fibroblasts. Sorting selected CD4+ T cells upregulating both CD40 ligand and CD69. Germline V gene lookup returns CDR1 SQVTM and CDR2 ANQGSEA. The CDR3 is made up of 13 amino acids. V shed 6 bases and J shed 9 bases, with 18 bases lying between them.

The V and J genes are TRBV29-1 and TRBJ1-5; D is unresolved. This receptor was taken from an adult man with HIV who was CMV-seropositive. The sample consisted of CD4+ T cells sorted from PBMCs after roughly 18-hour stimulation, taken from a patient who received antiretroviral therapy. The chain's CDR3 is CSVEIGSAGPQHF. CDR3 sequence (DNA): TGCAGCGTCGAAATCGGTTCTGCGGGGCCCCAGCATTTT.